This T cell receptor (beta chain) was sequenced in a study of T cells after posttransplantation cyclophosphamide. Study-level results: Donor-recipient repertoire similarity was low at 1-2 months, rising over year one. Recipient CMV seropositivity and CMV reactivation strongly tracked TRB clonality.

Concerning this clone: The antigen remains unidentified.

Produced via immunoSEQ multiplex PCR; TCRdb's table is partial and in-frame only. The sample yields roughly 49,000 clones, 86% seen once. Germline assignment: CDR1 SEHNR and CDR2 FQNEAQ (reference sequence). The ends were cut back, 5 bases at V and 0 bases at J, with 5 bases in the middle. The CDR3 is made up of 14 amino acids. The receptor was isolated from a young man with a blood cancer, CMV-positive, and with a related stem cell donor. The rearrangement links TRBV7-9 to TRBJ2-6, with unresolved D. Material for sequencing was PBMCs. CDR3 region: CASSLYSGANVLTF. In DNA, the CDR3 is TGTGCCAGCAGCCTTTACTCTGGGGCCAACGTCCTGACTTTC.